This paragraph covers one T cell receptor (beta chain) sequence. Its antigen is not identified. These data are taken from a study of cytomegalovirus exposure and HLA in healthy donors. Germline assignment: CDR1 SGHRS and CDR2 YFSETQ. J lost 6 bases, V lost 2 bases, and 6 bases had no gene match. The CDR3 is made up of 16 amino acids. Study outcomes and limitations: TCR beta chain V- and J-gene trimming was linked, in a later analysis, to a missense variant in DCLRE1C. Later work associated 16,951 TCR beta sequences with HLA alleles at 0.05 false discovery rate. Sequencing likely caused a cluster of highly shared sequence variants.

Primers: 60 Vbeta forward and 13 Jbeta reverse. Sequencing used immunoSEQ multiplex PCR; TCRdb keeps in-frame clones, though not all of them. This sample has over 150,000 clones, with over 80% found just once. The chain recombines TRBV5-1 with TRBJ2-3; TRBD2 agrees at 13 bases. The sequence came from a boy aged 2 to 10 in good health and CMV-seronegative. The sequenced material came from PBMCs. The CDR3 nucleotides are TGCGCCAGCAGCTTAACGCCGGGACTAGCGGGGGATACGCAGTATTTT. Translation: CASSLTPGLAGDTQYF.